Below are 10 T cell receptor beta chains sequenced from a single sample in a study of T cell repertoires in cytomegalovirus infection. TCRdb fed the reads into MiXCR, producing one record per CDR3 protein. The sample has approximately 130,000 distinct CDR3 sequences; 8% to 9% are singletons. Input material: PBMCs. These receptors all come from a human donor in good health (CMV status not recorded). Some clones in this sample may be carry-over from other donors' samples.

The chain has TRBV19 and TRBJ1-5; D gene ambiguous. The germline V gene encodes CDR1 LNHDA and CDR2 SQIVND (reference sequence). V was cut by 3 bases and J by 6 bases, with 15 bases left in between. The CDR3 runs 15 residues. The CDR3 protein is CASSMGQVIGQPQHF. Here the CDR3 DNA reads TGTGCCAGTAGTATGGGCCAGGTAATAGGTCAGCCCCAGCATTTT.

The rearrangement joins TRBV29-1 to TRBJ1-1; D not certain. Germline CDR1 and CDR2: SQVTM and ANQGSEA. CDR3 length equals 11 residues. Trimming shortened V by 3 bases and J by 4 bases, and 6 bases separated the two germline ends. The CDR3 bases are TGCAGCGTTGAGAGTTTCACTGAAGCTTTCTTT. Amino acid sequence: CSVESFTEAFF. The full variable domain, rest sourced from reference TRBV29-1 and TRBJ1-1, is SAVISQKPSRDICQRGTSLTIQCQVDSQVTMMFWYRQQPGQSLTLIATANQGSEATYESGFVIDKFPISRPNLTFSTLTVSNMSPEDSSIYLCSVESFTEAFFGQGTRLTVV.

This clonotype has ten or more counts. V usage is TRBV2 and J usage is TRBJ1-3; 7 positions match TRBD1. Germline trimming cut 7 bases from V and 4 bases from J; bases unmatched to any gene: 7. Looked up from germline, CDR1 is SNHLY and CDR2 is FYNNEI. The CDR3 loop spans 14 amino acids. Written as DNA, the CDR3 is TGTGCCAGCAAGGAGGGGGCGACCGGAAACACCATATATTTT. It encodes CASKEGATGNTIYF.

In this sample, this clonotype turned up many times. The chain joins TRBV14 to TRBJ1-3; D call uncertain. With 0 bases removed from V and 3 bases from J, the gap between germline ends came to 15 bases. The CDR3 is made up of 17 amino acids. The germline V gene encodes CDR1 SGHDN and CDR2 FVKESK. The CDR3 nucleotides read TGTGCCAGCAGCCAAGAGGAAGGCAGGACCATTGGAAACACCATATATTTT. Translated, it gives CASSQEEGRTIGNTIYF.

There are many counts of this clonotype. The rearrangement links TRBV4-1 to TRBJ2-1; 8 bases match TRBD1. Unmatched junction bases numbered 22, after V lost 3 bases and J lost 6 bases. In germline, CDR1 is MGHRA, CDR2 YSYEKL. The CDR3 has 20 residues. The CDR3 DNA reads as TGCGCCAGCAGCCAGGATCGACCAAGAATGACAGGGGTCGCGGGCAATGAGCAGTTCTTC. Residues: CASSQDRPRMTGVAGNEQFF.

The chain links TRBV2 to TRBJ1-1; 8 bases align to TRBD1. J was trimmed by 6 bases and V by 6 bases; bases with no gene match: 6. The CDR3 contains 13 residues. CDR1 is SNHLY and CDR2 is FYNNEI in the germline V gene. In nucleotides, the CDR3 is TGTGCCAGCAGAGGACAGGGTGGCGCTGAAGCTTTCTTT. This codes for CASRGQGGAEAFF.

This clonotype was seen many times. The genes are TRBV19 and TRBJ1-6; tentative D call: TRBD1 (5 bases). The CDR3 spans 14 residues. Germline assignment: CDR1 LNHDA and CDR2 SQIVND (reference sequence). V shed 6 bases and J shed 7 bases, with 13 bases lying between them. CDR3 nucleotides: TGTGCCAGTAGCGGGACGGTTGAAAATTCACCCCTCCACTTT. This encodes CASSGTVENSPLHF.

A few counts support this clonotype. This chain connects TRBV29-1 to TRBJ1-2; D is possibly TRBD1 (5 bases). The V gene's germline CDR1 is SQVTM and CDR2 ANQGSEA. This CDR3 region has 12 residues. V lost 2 bases and J lost 2, with 6 bases in between. CDR3 protein: CSVERGNYGYTF. DNA for the CDR3: TGCAGCGTTGAAAGGGGCAACTATGGCTACACCTTC.

This clonotype has a count of ten or more. The rearrangement links TRBV28 to TRBJ1-4; D is undetermined. V was trimmed by 1 base and J by 8 bases, leaving 14 bases between them. This CDR3 is built from 15 residues. CDR1 and CDR2 from the germline V gene are MDHEN and SYDVKM. The CDR3 reads CASSLSGKGGEKLFF. In nucleotides, the CDR3 is TGTGCCAGCAGTTTATCTGGCAAAGGAGGGGAAAAACTGTTTTTT.

The table lists this clonotype with a few counts. This sequence joins TRBV24-1 and TRBJ2-2; D unclear. The CDR3 totals 15 residues. Germline V gene lookup returns CDR1 KGHDR and CDR2 SFDVKD. The V and J ends lost 5 bases and 1 base respectively, with 10 bases between them. CDR3 in DNA: TGTGCCACCAGTGGAAAAAAGCGGAACACCGGGGAGCTGTTTTTT. Its translation: CATSGKKRNTGELFF.